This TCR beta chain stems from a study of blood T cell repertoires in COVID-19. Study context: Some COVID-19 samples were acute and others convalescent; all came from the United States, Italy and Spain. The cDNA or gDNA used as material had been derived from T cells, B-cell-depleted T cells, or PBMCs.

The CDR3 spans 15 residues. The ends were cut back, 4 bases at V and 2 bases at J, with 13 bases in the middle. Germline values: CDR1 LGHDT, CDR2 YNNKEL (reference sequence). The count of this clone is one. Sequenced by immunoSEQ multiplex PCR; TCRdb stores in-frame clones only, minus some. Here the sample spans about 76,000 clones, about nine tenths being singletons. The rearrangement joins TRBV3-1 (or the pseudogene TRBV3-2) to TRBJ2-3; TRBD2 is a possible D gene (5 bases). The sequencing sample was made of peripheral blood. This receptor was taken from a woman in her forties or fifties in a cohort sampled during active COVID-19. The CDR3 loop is CASSPYLADTDTQYF. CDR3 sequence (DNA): TGTGCCAGCAGCCCCTACCTAGCCGACACAGATACGCAGTATTTT.